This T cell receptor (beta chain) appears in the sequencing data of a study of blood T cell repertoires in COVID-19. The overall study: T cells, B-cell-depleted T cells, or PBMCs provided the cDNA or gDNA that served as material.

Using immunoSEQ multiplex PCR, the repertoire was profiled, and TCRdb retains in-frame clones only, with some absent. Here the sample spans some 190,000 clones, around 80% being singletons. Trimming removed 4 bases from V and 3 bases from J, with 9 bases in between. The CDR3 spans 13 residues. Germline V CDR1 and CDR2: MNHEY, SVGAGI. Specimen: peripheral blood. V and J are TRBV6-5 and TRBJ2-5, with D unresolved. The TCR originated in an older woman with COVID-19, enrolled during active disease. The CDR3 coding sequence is TGTGCCAGCAGTTCGTGGCAGGAAGAGACCCAGTACTTC. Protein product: CASSSWQEETQYF.